One T cell receptor (beta chain) is described in this entry. The antigen is not known. From the PCR reads, TCRdb re-called clones with MiXCR. The table shows roughly 39,000 clones, with around 43% occurring only once. Every patient was untreated before thyroid surgery. The data stem from a study of metastatic and nonmetastatic thyroid tumors. Study results and limitations: Benign nodules were reported to have significantly lower TCR beta diversity than malignant thyroid tumors, in blood and tumor.

Trimming cost V 0 bases and J 2 bases; bases outside gene matches: 4. CDR3 length: 16 amino acids. Germline V gene sequence: CDR1 WSHSY, CDR2 SAAADI. The sequence was obtained from a male donor with papillary thyroid cancer or a benign thyroid nodule (not recorded which). Some clones in this sample may be carry-over from other donors' samples. Sequencing was done on a sample of tumor tissue. The rearrangement links TRBV10-2 to TRBJ2-1, with 7 nucleotides matching TRBD1. The CDR3 sequence is CASSESGQSTYNEQFF. The CDR3 DNA follows: TGCGCCAGCAGTGAGTCGGGACAGAGTACCTACAATGAGCAGTTCTTC.